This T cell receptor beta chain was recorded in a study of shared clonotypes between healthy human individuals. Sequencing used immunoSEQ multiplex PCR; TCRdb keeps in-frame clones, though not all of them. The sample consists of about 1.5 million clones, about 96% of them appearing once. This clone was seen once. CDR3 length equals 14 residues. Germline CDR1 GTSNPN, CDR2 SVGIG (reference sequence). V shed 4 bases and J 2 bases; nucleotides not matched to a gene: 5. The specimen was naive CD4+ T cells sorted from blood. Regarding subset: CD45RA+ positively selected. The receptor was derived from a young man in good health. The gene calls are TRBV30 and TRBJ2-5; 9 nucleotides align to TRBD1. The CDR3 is CAWNRDRAQETQYF. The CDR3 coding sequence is TGTGCCTGGAACCGGGACAGGGCACAAGAGACCCAGTACTTC.